The rows below give T cell receptor beta chains drawn from one sample of a study of beta chain features in type 1 diabetes. This table comes from immunoSEQ multiplex PCR, and its TCRdb copy is limited to in-frame clones, with some not included. The sample gives hundreds of thousands of clones, roughly 17% of which show up once; around 0.02% is in the top ten. The specimen sequenced was naive CD4+ T cells from blood. Receptors were obtained from a woman younger than 30 in good health. Both conserved end residues are part of each CDR3. D genes are given only for firm matches. Where a row states a size, it is once, few, many or the class of an expanded clone; other rows omit it.

TRBV7-2	-	14	TRBJ2-3	-	CASSSRLGPDTQYF	TGCGCCAGCAGTTCCAGGTTGGGTCCAGATACGCAGTATTTT
TRBV7-3	-	15	TRBJ2-1	few	CASSLAPSSYNEQFF	TGTGCCAGCAGCTTAGCGCCGAGCTCCTACAATGAGCAGTTCTTC
TRBV10-3	-	17	TRBJ2-1	-	CAISGTGTATSYNEQFF	TGTGCCATCAGCGGGACCGGGACTGCAACGTCCTACAATGAGCAGTTCTTC
TRBV11-1	-	12	TRBJ1-1	few	CASSFGRTEAFF	TGTGCCAGCAGCTTTGGAAGGACTGAAGCTTTCTTT
TRBV14	-	15	TRBJ2-7	-	CASSLLGGAGDEQYF	TGTGCCAGCAGCCTCCTTGGAGGGGCCGGAGACGAGCAGTACTTC
TRBV5-1	-	13	TRBJ2-7	few	CASSLGTVYEQYF	TGCGCCAGCAGCTTGGGGACAGTGTACGAGCAGTACTTC
TRBV2	TRBD1	15	TRBJ2-1	few	CASSDGQGSLNEQFF	TGTGCCAGCAGCGACGGACAGGGGAGTCTCAATGAGCAGTTCTTC
TRBV4-2	TRBD1	15	TRBJ2-3	-	CASSRSGTGTDTQYF	TGTGCCAGCAGCCGTTCCGGGACAGGGACAGATACGCAGTATTTT
TRBV6-5	-	14	TRBJ1-2	-	CATSIGGTDYGYTF	TGTGCCACCTCTATCGGTGGGACCGACTATGGCTACACCTTC
TRBV6-1	TRBD1	14	TRBJ2-2	-	CASTPRTGLGELFF	TGTGCCAGCACCCCCCGGACAGGACTCGGGGAGCTGTTTTTT
TRBV28	TRBD1	15	TRBJ2-7	-	CASRADRGSRYEQYF	TGTGCCAGCAGGGCTGACAGGGGTAGTCGCTACGAGCAGTACTTC
TRBV7-2	TRBD2	13	TRBJ2-7	-	CATRGSGIGGQYF	TGTGCCACCCGTGGTAGCGGGATAGGGGGGCAGTACTTC
TRBV14	TRBD1	15	TRBJ2-5	-	CASSRSGTEKETQYF	TGTGCCAGCAGCAGATCCGGGACAGAGAAAGAGACCCAGTACTTC
TRBV19	TRBD1	12	TRBJ1-2	-	CASRQGHYGYTF	TGTGCCAGCCGACAGGGCCACTATGGCTACACCTTC
TRBV7-2	-	14	TRBJ2-4	few	CASSLGHTKGIQYF	TGTGCCAGCAGCTTGGGACACACAAAAGGCATTCAGTACTTC
TRBV10-1	TRBD1	16	TRBJ2-6	-	CVCSGTGKTGANVLTF	TGCGTATGTTCAGGGACAGGGAAAACTGGGGCCAACGTCCTGACTTTC
TRBV6-5	TRBD1	11	TRBJ1-1	few	CASSYEGAAFF	TGTGCCAGCAGTTACGAGGGGGCAGCTTTCTTT
TRBV5-1	TRBD1	15	TRBJ1-2	few	CASSPGQGPGYGYTF	TGCGCCAGCAGCCCGGGACAGGGCCCTGGCTATGGCTACACCTTC
TRBV27	TRBD2	13	TRBJ2-3	few	CASSPKREGTQYF	TGTGCCAGCAGCCCGAAGAGGGAGGGTACGCAGTATTTT
TRBV4-3	-	20	TRBJ1-2	-	CASSQTYLRDTEALNYGYTF	TGCGCCAGCAGCCAAACGTACCTCAGGGACACAGAAGCTCTTAACTATGGCTACACCTTC
TRBV9	-	16	TRBJ1-3	few	CASGGPKGSSGNTIYF	TGTGCCAGCGGCGGCCCGAAGGGGTCTTCTGGAAACACCATATATTTT
TRBV28	-	14	TRBJ1-1	few	CASSLGDRNSEAFF	TGTGCCAGCAGTTTAGGCGACAGAAATTCTGAAGCTTTCTTT
TRBV7-2	-	14	TRBJ2-7	-	CASSLVRESYEQYF	TGTGCCAGCAGCTTAGTTAGGGAGTCCTACGAGCAGTACTTC
TRBV15	-	16	TRBJ2-1	-	CATSREGLSSYNEQFF	TGTGCCACCAGCAGAGAAGGGCTAAGCTCCTACAATGAGCAGTTCTTC
TRBV5-1	-	15	TRBJ1-1	-	CASSGGTPAAAEAFF	TGCGCCAGCAGCGGCGGGACCCCGGCCGCCGCTGAAGCTTTCTTT
TRBV28	-	14	TRBJ2-1	few	CASRQGFDHNEQFF	TGTGCCAGCAGGCAGGGGTTTGATCACAATGAGCAGTTCTTC
TRBV28	-	12	TRBJ2-7	-	CASTPGTYEQYF	TGTGCCAGCACCCCAGGCACCTACGAGCAGTACTTC
TRBV6-1	TRBD1	14	TRBJ2-1	-	CASRDRGPYNEQFF	TGTGCCAGCAGAGACAGGGGCCCCTACAATGAGCAGTTCTTC
TRBV2	-	13	TRBJ1-5	-	CASMGGELQPQHF	TGTGCCAGCATGGGGGGAGAACTGCAGCCCCAGCATTTT
TRBV10-3	TRBD1	14	TRBJ2-7	few	CAINPGQGTYEQYF	TGTGCCATCAACCCGGGACAGGGTACCTACGAGCAGTACTTC
TRBV14	TRBD2	15	TRBJ2-1	-	CASSQAGLAGNEQFF	TGTGCCAGCAGTCAAGCGGGGCTAGCGGGCAATGAGCAGTTCTTC
TRBV7-3	-	15	TRBJ2-3	few	CASSLSGTSTDTQYF	TGTGCCAGCAGCTTATCCGGAACTAGCACAGATACGCAGTATTTT
TRBV18	-	12	TRBJ2-1	few	CASSPGGFEQFF	TGTGCCAGCTCACCGGGTGGGTTCGAGCAGTTCTTC
TRBV7-9	-	15	TRBJ1-1	-	CASSFNLDRNTEAFF	TGTGCCAGCAGCTTTAACCTGGACAGGAACACTGAAGCTTTCTTT